The entry that follows covers one T cell receptor beta chain sequence. The data originate from a study of blood T cell repertoires in COVID-19. Study details: Italy, Spain and the United States were the sources of the convalescent and acute COVID-19 samples.

The CDR3 totals 15 residues. The ends lost 1 base at V and 8 bases at J; junction bases unmatched: 3. CDR1 and CDR2 (germline): SGHDT, YYEEEE. Only in-frame clones appear in the TCRdb table, and some are missing; sequencing was by immunoSEQ multiplex PCR. The table has over 250,000 clones, more than 75% seen once; the top ten hold roughly 2%. The chain links TRBV5-6 to TRBJ1-6; 10 nucleotides match TRBD1. Source material: PBMCs or T cells enriched from blood (not recorded which). This clonotype was obtained from a woman between 55 and 75 years old in a cohort exposed to, infected with or recovered from COVID-19 (not recorded which). The CDR3 region is CASSLYGTGDSPLHF. In nucleotides, the CDR3 is TGTGCCAGCAGCTTGTACGGGACAGGGGATTCACCCCTCCACTTT.